Included here is one TCR beta chain sequence, with context. This record comes from a study of cytomegalovirus exposure and HLA in healthy donors. PCR amplification relied on 60 Vbeta primers (plus 13 Jbeta primers). Assay: immunoSEQ multiplex PCR; the TCRdb copy retains only in-frame clones and omits some. The sample includes some 170,000 clones, 65% to 80% of them seen just once. The CDR3 sequence is 14 residues long. The V gene lost 5 bases and the J gene lost 3 bases, with 11 bases spanning the gap. Per germline, CDR1 ENHRY and CDR2 SYGVKD. This sequence was found in a woman in her twenties or thirties in good health and CMV-seronegative. Material for sequencing was PBMCs. J is TRBJ1-5 and V is TRBV10-3; a possible D gene is TRBD1 (6 bases). The CDR3 coding sequence is TGTGCCATCAGTCTCGACAGGTCCAATCAGCCCCAGCATTTT. Translated, it gives CAISLDRSNQPQHF.